The entry below gives a single TCR beta chain sequence along with its context. Its matching antigen is unknown. Here immunoSEQ multiplex PCR was the method, and the copy in TCRdb shows in-frame clones only, minus some. The table includes about 59,000 clones, 78% detected once. The record originates from a study of vaccination effects on CD4 cells after COVID-19. Study as a whole: Following the second dose by a median of 72 days, the post-vaccine samples were obtained.

Prior to sequencing, the ViraFEST assay stimulated PBMC with viral peptide pools, which expanded the antigen-specific CD4+ T cells. Culture proceeded for more than nine days, and CD4+ T cells were then isolated. Each person got two doses of an mRNA SARS-CoV-2 vaccine, BNT162b2 or mRNA-1273. The culture medium for 2 million or so PBMC per well included approximately 10 IU/ml IL-2 and 8.5 to 10 ug/ml peptides. The CDR3 is 15 residues long. Germline V gives CDR1 WSHSY, CDR2 SAAADI. Trimming took off 4 bases at V and 6 bases at J, with 18 bases between the two ends. Regarding the study as a whole: Marked clonal contraction of both clone types appeared late after vaccination.

This receptor was taken from a human donor who received a COVID-19 vaccine. This chain links TRBV10-2 with TRBJ1-1; the D gene is possibly TRBD1 (6 bases). Specimen: CD4+ T cells from PBMCs cultured with HCoV-OC43 spike peptides, collected after COVID-19 vaccination. Subset given: HCoV-OC43 spike overlapping peptide pool stimulation. CDR3 protein: CASSAPVRRGSEAFF. The CDR3 DNA reads TGCGCCAGCAGTGCCCCGGTTCGAAGGGGGTCTGAAGCTTTCTTT.